These T cell receptor beta chains were read from a single sample in a study of T cell responses to AZD1222 COVID-19 vaccine. The table came from immunoSEQ multiplex PCR; TCRdb's copy has only in-frame clones and leaves some out. The data hold some 140,000 clones, with around nine tenths observed a single time. Sequencing was performed on peripheral blood, taken on day 0 of AZD1222 vaccination. The receptor set was obtained from an adult in good health. The CDR3 runs from the conserved cysteine through the conserved F or W. A D gene is named only where the DNA matches it firmly. Some rows have no size entry. The others give once, few or many, or a class for an expanded clone.

DNA,CDR3,D,size,V,J
TGTGCCTGGAGTGTTTTAAGCGGCGGGAAGACCCAGTACTTC,CAWSVLSGGKTQYF,-,-,TRBV30,TRBJ2-5
TGTGCCAGCAGTGCCGTGACAGGCACTAATGAAAAACTGTTTTTT,CASSAVTGTNEKLFF,-,-,TRBV28,TRBJ1-4
TGTGCCAGTAGTATAGGGACTAGCGGGAGGTTCACAGATACGCAGTATTTT,CASSIGTSGRFTDTQYF,TRBD2,-,TRBV19,TRBJ2-3
TGTGCCAGCCGACAGGCGTGGGACACTGAAGCTTTCTTT,CASRQAWDTEAFF,-,-,TRBV7-8,TRBJ1-1
TGTGCCAGCAGCTGGGGACCTGTCTACGAGCAGTACTTC,CASSWGPVYEQYF,-,-,TRBV5-6,TRBJ2-7
TGTGCCAGTAGTATAACCGACAGGGTACTAAATCAGCCCCAGCATTTT,CASSITDRVLNQPQHF,TRBD1,-,TRBV19,TRBJ1-5
TGTGCCAGCTCAATACAGGGGGCTGACACTGAAGCTTTCTTT,CASSIQGADTEAFF,TRBD1,-,TRBV18,TRBJ1-1
TGTGCCACCAGCCCTCTCCACGGCAAATATAGCAATCAGCCCCAGCATTTT,CATSPLHGKYSNQPQHF,-,once,TRBV15,TRBJ1-5
TGTGCCAGCAGTTTCCTCCCAGCGGGATTTTACAATGAGCAGTTCTTC,CASSFLPAGFYNEQFF,TRBD2,-,TRBV28,TRBJ2-1
TGTGCCAGCAGCAAGCCTAAACCGCGTCAGGAGACCCAGTACTTC,CASSKPKPRQETQYF,-,-,TRBV21-1,TRBJ2-5
TGTGCCAGCAGTTTATCGTCAGATGATGAAGCTTTCTTT,CASSLSSDDEAFF,-,-,TRBV27,TRBJ1-1
TGTGCCAGTAGTATGAGGGGGCGCGCCTATGGCTACACCTTC,CASSMRGRAYGYTF,TRBD1,-,TRBV19,TRBJ1-2
TGTGCCAGCAGTTACTCTAGAGCGGGGCCCCGGACAACGCAGTATTTT,CASSYSRAGPRTTQYF,TRBD2,-,TRBV6-2/TRBV6-3,TRBJ2-3
TGTGCCAGCAGCCAGGCGACAGGGGTTCGTGAGACCCAGTACTTC,CASSQATGVRETQYF,TRBD1,-,TRBV14,TRBJ2-5
TGTGCCAGCGGAGCGGGGTGGAACACCATATATTTT,CASGAGWNTIYF,-,-,TRBV6-6,TRBJ1-3
TGCAGTGCGTGGAATCCAGATACGCAGTATTTT,CSAWNPDTQYF,-,-,TRBV20-1,TRBJ2-3
TGTGCCAGCAGTTTATTCAGAGGGCGCGAGGCTGAAGCTTTCTTT,CASSLFRGREAEAFF,-,-,TRBV27,TRBJ1-1
TGTGCCAGCAGCCAAGGCATCCCTTCAGGGGGTGGCGAGCAGTACTTC,CASSQGIPSGGGEQYF,TRBD1,-,TRBV3-1/TRBV3-2,TRBJ2-7
TGTGCCAGCAGTCGGAGTGGGAGTAATTCACCCCTCCACTTT,CASSRSGSNSPLHF,-,-,TRBV27,TRBJ1-6
TGTGCCAGCAAGGGCCGAGGGGAAGACACCATATATTTT,CASKGRGEDTIYF,-,-,TRBV2,TRBJ1-3
TGTGCCAGCAGTGAGACCCGGGAGACCCAGTACTTC,CASSETRETQYF,-,-,TRBV2,TRBJ2-5
TGTGCCTGGAGGGGAAGGGACAGGGGGTACGAGCAGTACTTC,CAWRGRDRGYEQYF,TRBD1,-,TRBV30,TRBJ2-7
TGTGCCAGCAGTTTAAACGGGGGGACTGAAGCTTTCTTT,CASSLNGGTEAFF,-,-,TRBV28,TRBJ1-1
TGTGCCAGCAGTCCAATGCCCCGCCCCCCTCGGGGGAACACTGAAGCTTTCTTT,CASSPMPRPPRGNTEAFF,-,-,TRBV3-1/TRBV3-2,TRBJ1-1
TGTGCCAGCCAGAAACGGTACCAAGAGACCCAGTACTTC,CASQKRYQETQYF,-,-,TRBV28,TRBJ2-5
TGTGCCACCAGTGGGAGAGGACAGCCAACCAATCAGCCCCAGCATTTT,CATSGRGQPTNQPQHF,-,-,TRBV24-1,TRBJ1-5
TGTGCCAGCAGCGTAGGGACTAGCTCAGATACGCAGTATTTT,CASSVGTSSDTQYF,TRBD2,-,TRBV9,TRBJ2-3
TGTGCCAGCAGGTTAAAGGGGACAGGGTTTGGGGAAGCTTTCTTT,CASRLKGTGFGEAFF,TRBD1,-,TRBV27,TRBJ1-1
TGCGCCAGCAGCTTGGGTGGTACCAGCACAGATACGCAGTATTTT,CASSLGGTSTDTQYF,-,-,TRBV5-1,TRBJ2-3
TGTGCCAGTAGTATCAGCGGCTCCTACAATGAGCAGTTCTTC,CASSISGSYNEQFF,-,-,TRBV19,TRBJ2-1
TGTGCCAGCAGCCCGGAGGTAGCTTCCTACAATGAGCAGTTCTTC,CASSPEVASYNEQFF,-,-,TRBV5-6,TRBJ2-1
TGTGCCAGCCTTACCACAGGGGTCGGAGACTATGGCTACACCTTC,CASLTTGVGDYGYTF,TRBD1,-,TRBV28,TRBJ1-2
TGTGCCAGCAGTCACTCTACAGGACAGGGGTCCGAGCAGTACTTC,CASSHSTGQGSEQYF,TRBD1,-,TRBV6-6,TRBJ2-7
TGTGCCAGCAGTGTCTCCTCCTACGAGCAGTACTTC,CASSVSSYEQYF,-,-,TRBV2,TRBJ2-7
TGTGCCACCAGTGATTTGGCAGCTCCGCTCGAGGGGCAGTACTTC,CATSDLAAPLEGQYF,-,-,TRBV24-1,TRBJ2-7
TGTGCCAGCAGCTTAGATACCAGTATCTACGAGCAGTACTTC,CASSLDTSIYEQYF,-,-,TRBV13,TRBJ2-7
TGTGCCAGCAGCACCCGCCGAGGGAGCCTGGGTGAGCAGTTCTTC,CASSTRRGSLGEQFF,-,-,TRBV2,TRBJ2-1
TGTGCCAGTAGTCAGGGGGGCGCAGATACGCAGTATTTT,CASSQGGADTQYF,-,-,TRBV19,TRBJ2-3
TGTGCCATCAGTGAATCATGGCGGCATAGCAGCAATCAGCCCCAGCATTTT,CAISESWRHSSNQPQHF,-,-,TRBV10-3,TRBJ1-5
TGCGCCAGCAGCCAAGAGACAGGGTCCGGGGCCAACGTCCTGACTTTC,CASSQETGSGANVLTF,TRBD1,-,TRBV4-3,TRBJ2-6
TGTGCCAGTAGTTTTAAGAACACTGAAGCTTTCTTT,CASSFKNTEAFF,-,-,TRBV19,TRBJ1-1
TGCGCCAGCAGCCTCCACCCGCCTAGCGGGAGATGGGGCTACAATGAGCAGTTCTTC,CASSLHPPSGRWGYNEQFF,TRBD2,-,TRBV4-3,TRBJ2-1
TGCGCCAGCAGCCAAGCCATCTGGGGGGGCTATGGCTACACCTTC,CASSQAIWGGYGYTF,-,-,TRBV4-3,TRBJ1-2
TGTGCCAGCAGTCTCGACAGTCTTTATGGCTACACCTTC,CASSLDSLYGYTF,-,-,TRBV6-2/TRBV6-3,TRBJ1-2
TGTGCCAGCAGGACGTCCAGGGACCACACTGAAGCTTTCTTT,CASRTSRDHTEAFF,-,-,TRBV28,TRBJ1-1
TGTGCCACCAGTGGGTCAGAGGACACAGATACGCAGTATTTT,CATSGSEDTDTQYF,-,-,TRBV24-1,TRBJ2-3
TGTGCCAGCAGTTCCCCCGGGACAGGGCCTTTTCCGCCCCAGCATTTT,CASSSPGTGPFPPQHF,TRBD1,-,TRBV28,TRBJ1-5
TGTGCCAGCAGCTTGTTTGGGGCGTTGCCCCAATTC,CASSLFGALPQF,-,-,TRBV5-4,TRBJ2-7
TGTGCCAGTAGTTTCGGCAGGGGGCTGAACACTGAAGCTTTCTTT,CASSFGRGLNTEAFF,TRBD1,-,TRBV19,TRBJ1-1
TGTGCCAGCAGCTTAGACGGGGGTTTCACAGATACGCAGTATTTT,CASSLDGGFTDTQYF,-,-,TRBV7-2,TRBJ2-3
TGTGCCAGCAGCAGGGGACTAGCGGGAGGAGAGACCCAGTACTTC,CASSRGLAGGETQYF,TRBD2,-,TRBV9,TRBJ2-5
TGTGCCAGCATCACCGGGACTAGCTCCTACAATGAGCAGTTCTTC,CASITGTSSYNEQFF,TRBD2,-,TRBV6-5,TRBJ2-1
TGTGCCAGTAGTATCAAGTTCTCTGGGGCCAACGTCCTGACTTTC,CASSIKFSGANVLTF,-,-,TRBV19,TRBJ2-6
TGTGCCAGCTCACCTGAAGCCGGGACACCCGACGGGCAGTACTTC,CASSPEAGTPDGQYF,-,few,TRBV18,TRBJ2-7
TGTGCCAGTAGGGTAGCAACTGAAGCTTTCTTT,CASRVATEAFF,-,many,TRBV19,TRBJ1-1
TGTGCCAGCAGCTTTGGACTAGGGGTGCAAGAGACCCAGTACTTC,CASSFGLGVQETQYF,TRBD2,-,TRBV7-9,TRBJ2-5
TGTGCCAGCAGACGAACAGGGTCCACTGAAGCTTTCTTT,CASRRTGSTEAFF,-,-,TRBV6-5,TRBJ1-1
TGTGCCAGCAGTTCTCGGACTAGCGGGCTCTACAATGAGCAGTTCTTC,CASSSRTSGLYNEQFF,TRBD2,-,TRBV27,TRBJ2-1
TGTGCCAGCAGCTTTGGCGATAATCAGCCCCAGCATTTT,CASSFGDNQPQHF,-,-,TRBV7-9,TRBJ1-5